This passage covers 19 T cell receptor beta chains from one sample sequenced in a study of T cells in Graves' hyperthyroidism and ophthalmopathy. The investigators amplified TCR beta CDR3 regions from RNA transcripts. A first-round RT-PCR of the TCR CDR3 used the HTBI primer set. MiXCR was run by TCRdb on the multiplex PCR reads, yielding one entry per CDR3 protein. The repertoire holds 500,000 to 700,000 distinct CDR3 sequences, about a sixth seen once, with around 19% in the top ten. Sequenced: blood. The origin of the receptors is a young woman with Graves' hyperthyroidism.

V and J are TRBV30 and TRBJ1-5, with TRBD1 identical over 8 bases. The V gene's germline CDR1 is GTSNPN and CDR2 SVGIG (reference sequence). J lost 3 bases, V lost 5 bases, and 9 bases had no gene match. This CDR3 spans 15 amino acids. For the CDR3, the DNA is TGTGCCTGGGACCGCGGACAGGGAAACAATCAGCCCCAGCATTTT. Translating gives CAWDRGQGNNQPQHF.

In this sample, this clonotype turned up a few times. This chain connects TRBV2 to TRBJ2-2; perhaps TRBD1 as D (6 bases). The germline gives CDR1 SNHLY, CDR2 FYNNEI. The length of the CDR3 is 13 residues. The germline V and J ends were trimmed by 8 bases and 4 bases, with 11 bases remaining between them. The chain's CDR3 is CASGQQSTGELFF. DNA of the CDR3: TGTGCCAGCGGACAGCAATCCACCGGGGAGCTGTTTTTT.

CDR3 loop: CSVETSNIGDTQYF. The CDR3 DNA follows: TGCAGCGTTGAAACATCAAACATAGGGGATACGCAGTATTTT. This chain joins TRBV29-1 and TRBJ2-3, with D unclear. CDR1 is SQVTM, CDR2 ANQGSEA, per germline. The CDR3 has 14 residues. Trimming removed 2 bases from V and 6 bases from J, with 15 bases in between.

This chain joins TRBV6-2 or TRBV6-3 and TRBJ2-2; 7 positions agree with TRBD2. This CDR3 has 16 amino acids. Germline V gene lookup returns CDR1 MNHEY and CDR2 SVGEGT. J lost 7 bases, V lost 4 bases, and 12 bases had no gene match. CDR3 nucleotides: TGTGCCAGCAGTTCCCACGGGGGAGGGCCCTTCGGGGAGCTGTTTTTT. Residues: CASSSHGGGPFGELFF.

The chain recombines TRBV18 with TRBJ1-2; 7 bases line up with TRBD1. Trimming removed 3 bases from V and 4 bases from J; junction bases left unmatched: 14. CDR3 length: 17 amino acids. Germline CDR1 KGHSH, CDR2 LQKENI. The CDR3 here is CASSPQTGQLGFYGYTF. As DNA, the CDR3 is TGTGCCAGCTCACCTCAGACGGGACAGCTAGGCTTCTATGGCTACACCTTC. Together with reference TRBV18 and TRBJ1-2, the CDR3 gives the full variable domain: NAGVMQNPRHLVRRRGQEARLRCSPMKGHSHVYWYRQLPEEGLKFMVYLQKENIIDESGMPKERFSAEFPKEGPSILRIQQVVRGDSAAYFCASSPQTGQLGFYGYTFGSGTRLTVV.

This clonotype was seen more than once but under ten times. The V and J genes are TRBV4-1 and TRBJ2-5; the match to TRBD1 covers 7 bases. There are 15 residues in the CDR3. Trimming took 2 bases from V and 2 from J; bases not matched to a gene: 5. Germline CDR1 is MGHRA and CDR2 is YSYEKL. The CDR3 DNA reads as TGCGCCAGCAGCCAACAAGGGACAGTACAAGAGACCCAGTACTTC. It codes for CASSQQGTVQETQYF.

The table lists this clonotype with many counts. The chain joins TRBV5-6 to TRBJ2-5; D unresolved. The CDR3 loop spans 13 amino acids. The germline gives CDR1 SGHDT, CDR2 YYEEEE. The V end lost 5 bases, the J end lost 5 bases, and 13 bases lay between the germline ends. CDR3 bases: TGTGCCAGCAGTTTGATGGGCCCTGAGACCCAGTACTTC. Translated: CASSLMGPETQYF.

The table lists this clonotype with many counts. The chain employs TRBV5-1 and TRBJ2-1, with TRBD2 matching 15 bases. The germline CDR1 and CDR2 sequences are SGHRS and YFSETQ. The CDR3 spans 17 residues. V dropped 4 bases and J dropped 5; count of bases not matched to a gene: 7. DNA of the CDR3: TGCGCCAGCAGCCACCGGACTAGCGGGAGGGCTGACAATGAGCAGTTCTTC. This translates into CASSHRTSGRADNEQFF.

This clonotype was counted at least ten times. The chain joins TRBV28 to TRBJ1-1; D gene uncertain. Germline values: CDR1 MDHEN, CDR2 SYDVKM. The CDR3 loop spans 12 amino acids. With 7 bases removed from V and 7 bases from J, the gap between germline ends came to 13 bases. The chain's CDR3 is CASKPGAGEAFF. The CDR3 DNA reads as TGTGCCAGCAAACCGGGCGCAGGTGAAGCTTTCTTT.

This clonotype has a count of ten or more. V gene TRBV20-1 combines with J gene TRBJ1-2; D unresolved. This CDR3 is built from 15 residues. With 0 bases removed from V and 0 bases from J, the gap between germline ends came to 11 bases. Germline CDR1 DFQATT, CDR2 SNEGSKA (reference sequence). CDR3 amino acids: CSARDYRDANYGYTF. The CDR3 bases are TGCAGTGCTAGAGATTATAGGGATGCTAACTATGGCTACACCTTC.

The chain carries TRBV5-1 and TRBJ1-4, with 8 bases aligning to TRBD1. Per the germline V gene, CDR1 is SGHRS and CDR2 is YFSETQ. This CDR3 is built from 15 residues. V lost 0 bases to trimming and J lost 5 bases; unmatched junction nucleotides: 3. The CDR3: CASSLGTGYNEKLFF. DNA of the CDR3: TGCGCCAGCAGCTTGGGGACAGGGTACAATGAAAAACTGTTTTTT.

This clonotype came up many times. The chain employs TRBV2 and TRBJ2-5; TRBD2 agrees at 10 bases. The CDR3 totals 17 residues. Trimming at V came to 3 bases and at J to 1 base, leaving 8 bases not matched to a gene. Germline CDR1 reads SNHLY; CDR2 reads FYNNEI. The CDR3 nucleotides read TGTGCCAGCAGTGATCCTAGCGCTAGCGGGGGCCAAGAGACCCAGTACTTC. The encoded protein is CASSDPSASGGQETQYF.

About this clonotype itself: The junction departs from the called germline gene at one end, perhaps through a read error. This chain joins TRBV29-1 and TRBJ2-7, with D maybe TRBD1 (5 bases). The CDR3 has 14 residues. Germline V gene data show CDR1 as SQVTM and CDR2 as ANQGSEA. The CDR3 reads CSVYTGAPTYGQYF. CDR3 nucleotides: TGCAGCGTCTATACAGGCGCTCCTACCTACGGGCAGTACTTC.

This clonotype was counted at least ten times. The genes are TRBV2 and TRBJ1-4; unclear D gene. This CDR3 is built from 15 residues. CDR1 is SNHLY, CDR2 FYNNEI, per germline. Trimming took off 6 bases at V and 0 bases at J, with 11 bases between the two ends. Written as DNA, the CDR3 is TGTGCCAGCAGCCAGGACGTGGCAACTAATGAAAAACTGTTTTTT. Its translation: CASSQDVATNEKLFF.

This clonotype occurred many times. The chain's CDR3 is CASSFQAPPYEQYF. Written as DNA, the CDR3 is TGTGCCAGCAGTTTCCAGGCCCCCCCCTACGAGCAGTACTTC. This chain joins TRBV27 and TRBJ2-7; the D is unclear. The germline V gene encodes CDR1 MNHEY and CDR2 SMNVEV (reference sequence). The CDR3 is 14 residues long. The ends were cut back, 3 bases at V and 2 bases at J, with 11 bases in the middle.

CDR3 bases: TGCGCCAGCAGCCAAACCGGGGGGGGCTACAATGAGCAGTTCTTC. It codes for CASSQTGGGYNEQFF. This rearrangement joins TRBV4-1 to TRBJ2-1, with 8 bases matching TRBD2. CDR1 is MGHRA, CDR2 YSYEKL, per germline. V was clipped by 2 bases and J by 3 bases; unmatched bases: 3. The CDR3 extends over 15 amino acids.

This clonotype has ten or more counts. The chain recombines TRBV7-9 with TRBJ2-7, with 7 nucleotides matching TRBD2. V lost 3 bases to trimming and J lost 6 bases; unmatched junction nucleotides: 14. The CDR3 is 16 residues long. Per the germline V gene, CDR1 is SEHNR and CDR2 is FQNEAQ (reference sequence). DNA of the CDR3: TGTGCCAGCAGCTTTTTATCGGGAGGCATGGGTTCCGAGCAGTACTTC. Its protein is CASSFLSGGMGSEQYF. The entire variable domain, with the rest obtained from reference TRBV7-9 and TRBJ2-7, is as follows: DTGVSQNPRHKITKRGQNVTFRCDPISEHNRLYWYRQTLGQGPEFLTYFQNEAQLEKSRLLSDRFSAERPKGSFSTLEIQRTEQGDSAMYLCASSFLSGGMGSEQYFGPGTRLTVT.

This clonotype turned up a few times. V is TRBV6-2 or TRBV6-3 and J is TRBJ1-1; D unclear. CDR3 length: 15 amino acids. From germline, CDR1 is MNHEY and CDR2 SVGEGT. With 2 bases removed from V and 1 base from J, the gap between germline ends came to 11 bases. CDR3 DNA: TGTGCCAGCAGTTACCCCCTGACAAGGAACACTGAAGCTTTCTTT. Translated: CASSYPLTRNTEAFF.

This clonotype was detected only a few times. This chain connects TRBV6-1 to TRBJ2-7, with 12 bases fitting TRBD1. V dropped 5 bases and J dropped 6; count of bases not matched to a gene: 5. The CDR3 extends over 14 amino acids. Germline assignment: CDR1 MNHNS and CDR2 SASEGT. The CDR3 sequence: CASSLGQGAFEQYF. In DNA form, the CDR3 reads TGTGCCAGCAGTTTGGGACAGGGGGCGTTCGAGCAGTACTTC.